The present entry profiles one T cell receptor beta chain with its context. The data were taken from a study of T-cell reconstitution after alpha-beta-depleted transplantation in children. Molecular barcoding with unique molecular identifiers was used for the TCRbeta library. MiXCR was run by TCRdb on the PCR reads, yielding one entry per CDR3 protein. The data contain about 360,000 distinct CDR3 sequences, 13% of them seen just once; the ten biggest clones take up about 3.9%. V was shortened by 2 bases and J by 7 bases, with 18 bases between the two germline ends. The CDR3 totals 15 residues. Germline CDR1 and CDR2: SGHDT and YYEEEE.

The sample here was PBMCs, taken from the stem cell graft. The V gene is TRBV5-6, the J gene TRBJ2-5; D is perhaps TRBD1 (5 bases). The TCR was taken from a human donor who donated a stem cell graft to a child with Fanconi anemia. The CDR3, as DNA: TGTGCCAGCAGCTTATGGGCTCCGTCGCAGGGGACCCAGTACTTC. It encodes CASSLWAPSQGTQYF.